This T cell receptor beta chain is from a study of T cells in localized non-small cell lung cancer. Whole-study results and caveats: Sequencing was limited to one tumor region, leaving the possibility of heterogeneity open. Those with higher blood T cell density had longer overall survival.

On this clone: Its matching antigen is unknown.

Here immunoSEQ multiplex PCR was the method, and the copy in TCRdb shows in-frame clones only, minus some. The table records around 40,000 clones, 86% of them present only once. This TCR derives from a woman aged 18 to 55 with stage III lung adenocarcinoma. The sample in question was peripheral blood, obtained before any cancer treatment.

CDR3 protein: CASSPGLIRSGYTF. As DNA, the CDR3 is TGTGCCAGCAGCCCTGGACTAATCCGAAGTGGCTACACCTTC. V gene TRBV7-3 combines with J gene TRBJ1-2; no firm D call. V lost 5 bases and J lost 7, with 17 bases in between. Germline V lookup: CDR1 SGHTA, CDR2 FQGTGA. CDR3 length: 14 residues. The full variable domain, with the rest looked up from reference TRBV7-3 and TRBJ1-2, is GAGVSQTPSNKVTEKGKYVELRCDPISGHTALYWYRQSLGQGPEFLIYFQGTGAADDSGLPNDRFFAVRPEGSVSTLKIQRTERGDSAVYLCASSPGLIRSGYTFGSGTRLTVV.